This TCR beta chain originates from a study of breast tumors, draining lymph nodes, adjacent tissues. The study, taken as a whole, reports: Compared with basal-like, luminal-like tumors shared significantly more repertoire with nontumor tissue.

The CDR3 contains 13 residues. Trimming at V came to 3 bases and at J to 7 bases, leaving 4 bases not matched to a gene. The germline gives CDR1 DFQATT, CDR2 SNEGSKA (reference sequence). Axillary draining lymph nodes of breast cancer patients supplied the node samples. In the case of this clonotype: What it recognizes is unknown.

TCRdb processed the multiplex PCR reads anew with MiXCR; each CDR3 protein has one entry. The profile shows some 97,000 distinct CDR3 sequences, 21% of them singletons. This TCR derives from a female donor with breast cancer. Some clones in this sample may be carry-over from other donors' samples. The sample consisted of axillary lymph node tissue. V and J are TRBV20-1 and TRBJ2-1; 9 bases are a match to TRBD2. CDR3 DNA sequence: TGCAGTGCTAGTCCTAGCGGGAAGAATGAGCAGTTCTTC. Translation: CSASPSGKNEQFF.